One and the same sample provided the 17 T cell receptor beta chains below, sequenced in a study of blood T cell repertoires in COVID-19. The assay was immunoSEQ multiplex PCR, and TCRdb's table has in-frame clones only and misses some. The profile shows fewer than 350,000 clones, over 80% of them singletons. The sequenced sample consisted of PBMCs or T cells enriched from blood (not recorded which). These receptor sequences come from a woman in her 30s with acute COVID-19.

This clone has just one count. J is TRBJ2-7 and V is TRBV14; 7 bases are a match to TRBD1. The germline V gene has CDR1 SGHDN and CDR2 FVKESK. V lost 0 bases to trimming and J lost 0 bases; unmatched junction nucleotides: 11. The CDR3 runs 18 residues. The CDR3, as DNA: TGTGCCAGCAGCCAAGAACTTCCCGGACAGGCGATCTCCTACGAGCAGTACTTC. Residues: CASSQELPGQAISYEQYF.

The chain couples TRBV3-1 (or the pseudogene TRBV3-2) to TRBJ1-2, with D uncertain. Germline V gives CDR1 LGHDT, CDR2 YNNKEL (reference sequence). This CDR3 has 13 amino acids. With 0 bases removed from V and 3 bases from J, the gap between germline ends came to 5 bases. CDR3 residues: CASSQDRYYGYTF. CDR3 DNA: TGTGCCAGCAGCCAAGACCGTTACTATGGCTACACCTTC.

This clone appeared many times. CDR3 residues: CASSSHTTGTGSYEQYF. As DNA, the CDR3 is TGTGCCAGCAGTTCCCATACTACCGGGACAGGGAGCTACGAGCAGTACTTC. The chain is built from TRBV28 and TRBJ2-7; TRBD1 agrees at 9 bases. Germline CDR1 and CDR2: MDHEN and SYDVKM. Trimming cost V 4 bases and J 3 bases; bases outside gene matches: 13. The CDR3 covers 17 residues.

This chain connects TRBV7-2 to TRBJ2-2, with 14 bases that match TRBD2. CDR3 length equals 18 residues. The J segment lost 6 bases and the V segment lost 5 bases, leaving 11 bases of the junction unmatched. The germline gives CDR1 SGHTA, CDR2 FQGNSA. CDR3 in DNA: TGTGCCAGCAGCACCCGAGGACTAGCGGGAGGAAGGGCCGGGGAGCTGTTTTTT. Translating it yields CASSTRGLAGGRAGELFF.

The chain couples TRBV5-6 to TRBJ2-7; D gene unclear. This CDR3 has 12 amino acids. CDR1 and CDR2 from the germline V gene are SGHDT and YYEEEE. V gave up 3 bases and J gave up 3 bases, with 7 bases separating them. This CDR3 is CASSYGYYEQYF. The CDR3 region has the DNA TGTGCCAGCAGCTACGGTTACTACGAGCAGTACTTC.

This rearrangement joins TRBV7-3 to TRBJ2-7; a possible D gene is TRBD2 (6 bases). Trimming pared 5 bases from V and 4 bases from J, leaving 15 bases between. CDR3 length: 14 residues. Germline loops: CDR1 SGHTA, CDR2 FQGTGA. The CDR3 nucleotides read TGTGCCAGCAGCGCGGGACCCGGGGCTTACGAGCAGTACTTC. It translates to CASSAGPGAYEQYF.

The CDR3 reads CASSQDRGRLSEAFF. The CDR3 nucleotides read TGTGCCAGCAGTCAGGACAGGGGGCGACTATCCGAAGCTTTCTTT. The chain has TRBV6-5 and TRBJ1-1, with 11 nucleotides matching TRBD1. The length of the CDR3 is 15 residues. In germline, CDR1 is MNHEY, CDR2 SVGAGI. J gave up 8 bases and V 5 bases, and 10 bases lay outside the gene matches.

The gene calls are TRBV27 and TRBJ2-6; 7 nucleotides match TRBD2. The length of the CDR3 is 16 residues. Unmatched junction bases numbered 7, after V lost 6 bases and J lost 2 bases. Germline V gene lookup returns CDR1 MNHEY and CDR2 SMNVEV (reference sequence). The CDR3 DNA sequence: TGTGCCAGCAGGTCCGCGGGAGCTACTGGGGCCAACGTCCTGACTTTC. Protein product: CASRSAGATGANVLTF.

V gene TRBV25-1 combines with J gene TRBJ1-4; 7 nucleotides line up with TRBD1. The V gene end was trimmed by 1 base and the J gene end by 7 bases; junction bases not matched to a gene: 6. Per the germline V gene, CDR1 is MGHDK and CDR2 is SYGVNS. The CDR3 sequence is 15 residues long. CDR3 in DNA: TGTGCCAGCAGTGAATCCACAGGGGCCGGTGAAAAACTGTTTTTT. This codes for CASSESTGAGEKLFF.

As concerns this clone: Other nucleotide sequences in the sample specify the same CDR3. The chain joins TRBV7-2 to TRBJ2-7; D possibly corresponds to TRBD1 (5 bases). Germline V gives CDR1 SGHTA, CDR2 FQGNSA. Trimming took off 1 base at V and 4 bases at J, with 11 bases between the two ends. The CDR3 covers 14 residues. The chain's CDR3 is CASSLGTGPYEQYF. CDR3 nucleotides: TGTGCCAGCAGCTTAGGCACAGGTCCGTACGAGCAGTACTTC.

The count of this clone is one. The sample holds other DNA sequences that translate to the same CDR3. V is TRBV12-3 or TRBV12-4 and J is TRBJ1-5; a possible D gene is TRBD1 (6 bases). V was shortened by 6 bases and J by 7 bases, with 13 bases between the two germline ends. The CDR3 runs 13 residues. The CDR3 is CASSLRGGQPQHF. Here the CDR3 DNA reads TGTGCCAGCAGCCTCAGGGGAGGGCAGCCCCAGCATTTT.

V usage is TRBV27 and J usage is TRBJ2-7, with 10 bases matching TRBD1. J was trimmed by 3 bases and V by 4 bases; bases with no gene match: 9. Germline CDR1 is MNHEY and CDR2 is SMNVEV (reference sequence). This CDR3 contains 16 residues. The CDR3 nucleotides are TGTGCCAGCAGTTCGACCCTCGGGACAGGGGTCTACGAGCAGTACTTC. Its protein product is CASSSTLGTGVYEQYF.

The gene calls are TRBV5-1 and TRBJ2-7, with D maybe TRBD2 (5 bases). The CDR3 is made up of 16 amino acids. Trimming left V 1 base short and J 4 bases short, with 18 bases between. Germline V gene data show CDR1 as SGHRS and CDR2 as YFSETQ. The CDR3 bases are TGCGCCAGCAGCTTGTCGGTACGTCGGGAAATGTACGAGCAGTACTTC. This gives the protein CASSLSVRREMYEQYF.

V usage is TRBV9 and J usage is TRBJ2-7, with a weak D call TRBD2 (5 bases). CDR3 length: 13 amino acids. Germline-derived CDR1 and CDR2 are SGDLS and YYNGEE. V lost 4 bases to trimming and J lost 3 bases, with 11 bases between them. CDR3: CASSFRDDYEQYF. CDR3 coding DNA: TGTGCCAGCAGCTTCCGGGATGACTACGAGCAGTACTTC.

The J gene is TRBJ2-1, the V gene TRBV9; weak D call: TRBD2 (5 bases). CDR3 length: 16 residues. CDR1 and CDR2 (germline): SGDLS, YYNGEE. V dropped 3 bases and J dropped 6 bases, with 19 bases sitting between them. The CDR3 nucleotides read TGTGCCAGCAGCGCCCGATGGACTCAATTGGTCAATGAGCAGTTCTTC. This sequence encodes CASSARWTQLVNEQFF. The entire variable domain, with the rest obtained from reference TRBV9 and TRBJ2-1, is as follows: DSGVTQTPKHLITATGQRVTLRCSPRSGDLSVYWYQQSLDQGLQFLIQYYNGEERAKGNILERFSAQQFPDLHSELNLSSLELGDSALYFCASSARWTQLVNEQFFGPGTRLTVL.

The genes are TRBV10-3 and TRBJ2-3; 7 nucleotides line up with TRBD1. The CDR3 is 15 amino acids. Germline assignment: CDR1 ENHRY and CDR2 SYGVKD. The trim removed 4 bases at V and 2 bases at J, leaving 6 bases unmatched. In DNA form, the CDR3 reads TGTGCCATCAGTGGCCGGGGACAGTCCACAGATACGCAGTATTTT. Its protein product is CAISGRGQSTDTQYF.

Worth noting for this clone: The same CDR3 also results from other DNA sequences found in this sample. The chain combines TRBV24-1 with TRBJ2-1, with TRBD2 matching 9 bases. Unmatched junction bases numbered 6, after V lost 9 bases and J lost 7 bases. The CDR3 spans 13 residues. The germline CDR1 and CDR2 sequences are KGHDR and SFDVKD. The CDR3 coding sequence is TGTGCCACCGGGCTAGCGGGATTAAATGAGCAGTTCTTC. It translates to CATGLAGLNEQFF.